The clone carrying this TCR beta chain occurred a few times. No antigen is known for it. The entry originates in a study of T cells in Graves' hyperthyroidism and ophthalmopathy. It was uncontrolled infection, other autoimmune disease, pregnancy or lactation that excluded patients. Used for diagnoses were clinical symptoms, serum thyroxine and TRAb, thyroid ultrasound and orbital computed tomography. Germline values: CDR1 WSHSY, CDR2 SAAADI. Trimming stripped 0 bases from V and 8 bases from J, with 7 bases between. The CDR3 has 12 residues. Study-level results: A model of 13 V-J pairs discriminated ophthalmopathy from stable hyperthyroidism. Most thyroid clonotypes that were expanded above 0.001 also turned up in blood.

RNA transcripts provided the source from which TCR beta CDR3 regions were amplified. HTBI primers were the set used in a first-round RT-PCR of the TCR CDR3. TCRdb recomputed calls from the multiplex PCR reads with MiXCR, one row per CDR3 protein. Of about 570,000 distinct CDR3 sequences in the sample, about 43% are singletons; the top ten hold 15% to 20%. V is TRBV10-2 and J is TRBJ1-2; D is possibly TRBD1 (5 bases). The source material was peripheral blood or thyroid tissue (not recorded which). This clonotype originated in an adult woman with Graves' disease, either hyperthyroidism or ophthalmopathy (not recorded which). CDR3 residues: CASSESTAGYTF. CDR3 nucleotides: TGCGCCAGCAGTGAGTCGACAGCGGGCTACACCTTC.